This T cell receptor (beta chain) was recovered during a study of T-cell reconstitution after alpha-beta-depleted transplantation in children. Germline CDR1 reads SQVTM; CDR2 reads ANQGSEA. Trimming at V came to 6 bases and at J to 2 bases, leaving 5 bases not matched to a gene. The CDR3 totals 14 residues. Preparation of the TCRbeta library used unique molecular identifiers. TCRdb independently ran MiXCR on the PCR reads; one entry per CDR3 protein. The sample comprises more than 200,000 distinct CDR3 sequences, about 8.4% of which are singletons, and roughly 36% rests with the top ten. The chain links TRBV29-1 to TRBJ2-1; 9 bases are a match to TRBD1. The clonotype comes from a male patient aged 2 to 10 who had a stem cell transplant for acute myeloid leukemia, so the T cells may come from the graft donor. The sequenced sample was PBMCs, mostly from graft donor cells, obtained 360 days after TCRalphabeta/CD19-depleted stem cell transplant. The CDR3 loop reads CSVTGGKAYNEQFF. CDR3 nucleotides: TGCAGCGTAACAGGGGGCAAAGCCTACAATGAGCAGTTCTTC.